This T cell receptor (beta chain) was retrieved from a study of blood T cell repertoires in COVID-19 (TCRdb year 2020). As for the study more broadly: Samples covering the acute and convalescent phases of COVID-19 were provided by collaborators in the United States, Italy and Spain. The material from the prospective study consisted of cDNA or gDNA derived from T cells, B-cell-depleted T cells, or PBMCs. Subjects who had been exposed to COVID-19, were actively infected with it, or had recovered from it provided the deeply sampled blood TCRbeta repertoires that made up the dataset. A freely available public database, intended as a resource for researchers studying the immune response to SARS-CoV-2, is where the repertoires were released. Samples were obtained from the ongoing ImmuneRACE study (first 160 participants) and from over a thousand subjects provided by 6 global collaborators. Sample metadata almost always included a de-identified subject ID, COVID-19 status, age in years and sex. Where HLA class I and class II types were available, the types were taken from metadata supplied by the sample provider, not from assay-based typing.

Paper-wide results and their limitations: Clinical and demographic metadata were provided uncurated, with the amount varying by source and participant.

Whole blood was collected in K2EDTA tubes by collaborating institutions according to the institutions' own protocols. For TCRbeta analysis, collaborator samples were shipped as frozen whole blood, as isolated PBMCs, or as DNA extracted from either sample type. V drops 7 bases and J drops 11 bases, leaving 23 bases in between. From the cysteine up to the phenylalanine, the CDR3 has a length of 14 residues. The kept DNA is CDR3 alone, 42 bases in frame from the first base. The CDR1 and CDR2 encoded by the germline V gene are SGHTA and FQGNSA. On this clone itself: The antigen it binds to is not known. Base-call qualities are not available, and no considerably larger clone is one nucleotide away.

The immunoSEQ Assay, a bias-controlled multiplex PCR, was used to amplify TCRbeta CDR3 regions from genomic DNA. Per the source publication's procedure: Within the assay, amplification of reference gene primers was used to estimate how many nucleated cells each sample contained. Sequence reads were collapsed and filtered to measure the absolute abundance of every unique TCRbeta CDR3 rearrangement. Productive Simpson clonality was computed per sample as the square root of Simpson's diversity index over productive rearrangements. Not all clones reach the TCRdb copy of this immuneACCESS table, which keeps in-frame sequences only. Checked studies attribute under half of the gap to unresolved V genes and leave the rest unexplained. That table supplies the V and J calls and clone size; D and trimming were determined from the DNA. Within this sample are 53,000 or so clones, with around 83% of them counted one time only. The ten largest make up approximately 12% of the sample.

The sequence is built from TRBV7-2 and TRBJ1-1, and possibly TRBD1, on 6 matching bases. The sample taken for sequencing was peripheral blood. The clonotype originates from a man aged 70 or older with active COVID-19. The sequence in DNA is TGTGCCAGCACCAGACAGGCCAACTCCTTGGAGGCTTTCTTT. Translated, this gives CASTRQANSLEAFF.